The 2 T cell receptor beta chains below were found in one sample sequenced in a study of T-cell memory formation after mild COVID-19. TCRdb redid the calling of the 5' RACE reads with MiXCR, one entry per CDR3 protein. The table includes 400,000 to 500,000 distinct CDR3 sequences, around 19% detected once. Sequences were obtained from PBMCs or a T cell subset sorted from them (not recorded which). These receptors were collected from an adult woman who had mild COVID-19 (a few samples of this study predate the infection). Cell type and time point are not known.

Here the CDR3 DNA reads TGTGCCAGCAGCTTAGAGGCAGGCTCTGGAAACACCATATATTTT. This sequence encodes CASSLEAGSGNTIYF. The V gene is TRBV7-6, the J gene TRBJ1-3; no clear D. Germline CDR1 is SGHVS and CDR2 is FNYEAQ. Trimming took 1 base from V and 0 from J, leaving 7 bases between them. This CDR3 contains 15 residues.

V usage is TRBV7-8 and J usage is TRBJ2-3; D unclear. This CDR3 has 14 amino acids. Germline V gene sequence: CDR1 SGHVS, CDR2 FQNEAQ. The V end was cut by 2 bases, the J end by 2 bases, with 8 bases between. The CDR3, as DNA: TGTGCCAGCAGCTTAACCACAGACACAGATACGCAGTATTTT. Translated: CASSLTTDTDTQYF.